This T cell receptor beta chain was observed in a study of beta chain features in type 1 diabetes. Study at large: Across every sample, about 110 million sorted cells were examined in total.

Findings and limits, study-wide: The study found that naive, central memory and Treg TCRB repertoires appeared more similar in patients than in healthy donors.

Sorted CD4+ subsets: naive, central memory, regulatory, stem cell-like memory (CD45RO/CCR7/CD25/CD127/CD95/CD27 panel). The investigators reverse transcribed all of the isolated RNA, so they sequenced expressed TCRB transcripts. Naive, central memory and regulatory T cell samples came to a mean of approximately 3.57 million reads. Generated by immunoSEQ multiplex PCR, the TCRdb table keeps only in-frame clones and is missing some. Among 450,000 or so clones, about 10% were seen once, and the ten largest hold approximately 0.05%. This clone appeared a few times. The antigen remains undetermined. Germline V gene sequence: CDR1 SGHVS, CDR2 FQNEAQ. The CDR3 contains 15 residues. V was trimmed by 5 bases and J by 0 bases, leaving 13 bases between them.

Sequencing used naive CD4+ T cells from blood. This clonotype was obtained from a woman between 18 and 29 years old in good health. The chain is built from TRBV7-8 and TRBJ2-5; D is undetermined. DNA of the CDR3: TGTGCCAGCAGCCCACCGCGGTCGGACCAAGAGACCCAGTACTTC. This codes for CASSPPRSDQETQYF.